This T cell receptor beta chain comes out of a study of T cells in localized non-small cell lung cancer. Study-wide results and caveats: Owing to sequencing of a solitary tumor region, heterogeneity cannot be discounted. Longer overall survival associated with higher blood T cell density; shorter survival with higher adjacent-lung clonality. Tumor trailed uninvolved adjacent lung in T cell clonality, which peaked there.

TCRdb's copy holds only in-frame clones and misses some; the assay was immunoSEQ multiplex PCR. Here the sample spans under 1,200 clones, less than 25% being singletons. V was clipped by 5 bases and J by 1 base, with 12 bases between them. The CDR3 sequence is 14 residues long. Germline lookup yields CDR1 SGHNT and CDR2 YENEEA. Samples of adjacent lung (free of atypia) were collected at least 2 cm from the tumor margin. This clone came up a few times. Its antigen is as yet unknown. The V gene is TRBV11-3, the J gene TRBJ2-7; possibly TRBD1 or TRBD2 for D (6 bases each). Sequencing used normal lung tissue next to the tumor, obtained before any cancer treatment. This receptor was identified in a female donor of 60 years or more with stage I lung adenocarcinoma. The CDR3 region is CASSQGGQSYEQYF. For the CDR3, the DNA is TGTGCCAGCAGCCAAGGGGGGCAGTCCTACGAGCAGTACTTC.